Each of the 8 T cell receptor beta chains below was sequenced from the same sample in a study of T cells in Graves' hyperthyroidism and ophthalmopathy. Amplification of TCR beta CDR3 regions was performed using RNA transcripts as template. The study used the HTBI primer set for a first-round RT-PCR of the TCR CDR3. Each CDR3 protein gets one entry after TCRdb re-called the multiplex PCR reads with MiXCR. The sample contains about 760,000 distinct CDR3 sequences, about a third of which appear only once. Sequencing was done on a sample of blood. The receptors were sampled from a middle-aged woman with Graves' hyperthyroidism.

This sequence joins TRBV12-3 or TRBV12-4 and TRBJ1-5; D remains ambiguous. CDR3 length equals 15 residues. Trimming stripped 2 bases from V and 0 bases from J, with 8 bases between. The DNA of the CDR3 is TGTGCCAGCAGTTTATACAGACATAGCAATCAGCCCCAGCATTTT. Protein sequence: CASSLYRHSNQPQHF.

CDR3 protein: CASSLCLLTQGDEQYF. DNA of the CDR3: TGTGCCAGCAGTTTATGCTTGCTGACGCAAGGGGACGAGCAGTACTTC. The genes are TRBV28 and TRBJ2-7; D might be TRBD1 (5 bases). This CDR3 spans 16 amino acids. Germline V CDR1 and CDR2: MDHEN, SYDVKM. With 0 bases removed from V and 5 bases from J, the gap between germline ends came to 17 bases.

This chain links TRBV19 with TRBJ2-7; 8 bases are shared with TRBD1. The CDR3 loop spans 14 amino acids. Germline V CDR1 and CDR2: LNHDA, SQIVND (reference sequence). J was trimmed by 3 bases and V by 6 bases; bases with no gene match: 7. CDR3 nucleotide sequence: TGTGCCAGTAGACCTGGACAGGGCTTCTACGAGCAGTACTTC. Translated, it gives CASRPGQGFYEQYF. The full variable domain, rest sourced from reference TRBV19 and TRBJ2-7, is DGGITQSPKYLFRKEGQNVTLSCEQNLNHDAMYWYRQDPGQGLRLIYYSQIVNDFQKGDIAEGYSVSREKKESFPLTVTSAQKNPTAFYLCASRPGQGFYEQYFGPGTRLTVT.

The chain is built from TRBV29-1 and TRBJ2-3; 8 bases fit TRBD1. The CDR3 consists of 14 residues. CDR1 SQVTM and CDR2 ANQGSEA come from the germline V gene. The ends lost 7 bases at V and 4 bases at J; junction bases unmatched: 10. CDR3 sequence (DNA): TGCAGCGGGATCGGACAGGGTTTTGCAGATACGCAGTATTTT. It translates to CSGIGQGFADTQYF.

The rearrangement uses TRBV7-9 and TRBJ1-2; 7 bases agree with TRBD1. Germline trimming cut 2 bases from V and 5 bases from J; bases unmatched to any gene: 5. The germline CDR1 and CDR2 sequences are SEHNR and FQNEAQ (reference sequence). CDR3 length equals 14 residues. This CDR3 reads CASSLQTGDYGYTF. The CDR3 DNA sequence: TGTGCCAGCAGCTTACAAACAGGGGATTATGGCTACACCTTC.

With respect to this clonotype: The final CDR3 position lacks the conserved phenylalanine or tryptophan, pointing to a likely read error. The chain is built from TRBV7-2 and TRBJ1-1; no reliable D call. The germline gives CDR1 SGHTA, CDR2 FQGNSA. The CDR3 spans 14 residues. Trimming took 4 bases from V and 1 from J, leaving 10 bases between them. The CDR3 loop reads CASSYWGGNTEAFL. CDR3 sequence (DNA): TGTGCCAGCAGCTACTGGGGAGGGAACACTGAAGCTTTCCTT.

V and J are TRBV9 and TRBJ1-5; D is perhaps TRBD1 (6 bases). Trimming cost V 4 bases and J 4 bases, with 15 bases left between them. Germline-derived CDR1 and CDR2 are SGDLS and YYNGEE. The CDR3 has 15 amino acids. DNA for the CDR3: TGTGCCAGCAGCCAATTACCAGGGGCGAATCAGCCCCAGCATTTT. This encodes CASSQLPGANQPQHF.

This clonotype was seen only a few times. The J gene is TRBJ2-2, the V gene TRBV20-1; 10 bases align to TRBD2. This CDR3 is built from 16 residues. V gave up 3 bases and J gave up 6 bases; unmatched junction bases: 10. Germline assignment: CDR1 DFQATT and CDR2 SNEGSKA (reference sequence). In DNA, the CDR3 is TGCAGTGCTAGGGACCCTAGCGGGGGCGTCCCCGGGGAGCTGTTTTTT. As protein: CSARDPSGGVPGELFF.